This TCR beta chain is drawn from a study of long-term antiretroviral therapy in people with HIV. Germline V CDR1 and CDR2: SNHLY, FYNNEI. The CDR3 contains 14 residues. V lost 7 bases and J lost 1; bases outside the gene matches: 4. Researchers ran immunoSEQ v3.0 at survey level. It was roughly 40,000-55,000 T-cell genomes per sample that sequencing targeted. Assay: immunoSEQ multiplex PCR; the TCRdb copy retains only in-frame clones and omits some. The sample consists of 15,000 or so clones, about 84% of them appearing once. Sample: unsorted PBMCs, taken less than 1.3 years before starting antiretroviral therapy. This chain joins TRBV2 and TRBJ1-5; 7 bases are shared with TRBD1. The origin of this receptor is a man aged 25-40 years with HIV. CDR3 DNA sequence: TGTGCCAGCATTTTACAGGGGAGCAATCAGCCCCAGCATTTT. Its translation is CASILQGSNQPQHF.